Given below is one TCR beta chain in context. In the original processing: Reference gene primer amplification yielded estimated nucleated cell counts. The method was immunoSEQ multiplex PCR; TCRdb's version includes in-frame clones alone and lacks a portion of them. The V and J calls and clone size come from that table; D and trimming were worked out from the DNA. This table has over 200,000 clones, about four fifths appearing once. The sample comes from a study of blood T cell repertoires in COVID-19. Study-wide context: T cells, B-cell-depleted T cells, or PBMCs provided the cDNA or gDNA that served as material.

V lost 4 bases and J 3 bases, leaving 10 bases between the germline ends. The CDR3 runs to 14 residues. Germline lookup yields CDR1 ENHRY and CDR2 SYGVKD. The sample taken for sequencing was peripheral blood. This sequence was found in a man aged 40-50 years with active or convalescent COVID-19. The chain combines TRBV10-3 with TRBJ2-1; D perhaps matches TRBD2 (5 bases). CDR3 region: CAISGLSSYNEQFF. CDR3 nucleotide sequence: TGTGCCATCAGTGGACTATCCAGCTACAATGAGCAGTTCTTC.